A selection of T cell receptor beta chains follows, all from one sample in a study of early T cells in non-severe SARS-CoV-2 infection. MiXCR was run by TCRdb on the 5' RACE reads, yielding one entry per CDR3 protein. The data hold approximately 69,000 distinct CDR3 sequences, with around 11% observed a single time. Sequencing was performed on whole blood, taken at baseline. Receptor source: an adult who was a healthcare worker with PCR-confirmed SARS-CoV-2 infection or an uninfected control (not recorded which). The CDR3 runs from the conserved cysteine through the conserved F or W. A row's size may be missing; if present it is once, few, many or a size class.

clone_size: few; v_call: TRBV7-9; cdr3_aa: CATRGMNTEAFF
clone_size: .; v_call: TRBV12-3/TRBV12-4; cdr3_aa: CASSKEQTNTEAFF
clone_size: few; v_call: TRBV6-2/TRBV6-3; cdr3_aa: CASRQGWTGNTEAFF
clone_size: .; v_call: TRBV5-5; cdr3_aa: CASSLAESGWRTEAFF
clone_size: many; v_call: TRBV28; cdr3_aa: CASSSAGPLTYEQYF
clone_size: few; v_call: TRBV4-1; cdr3_aa: CASSRGMWDEQFF
clone_size: .; v_call: TRBV10-1; cdr3_aa: CASSDDTEAFF
clone_size: .; v_call: TRBV7-2; cdr3_aa: CASSPAGLGANVLTF
clone_size: medium-sized; v_call: TRBV6-6; cdr3_aa: CASSYGGSNSPLHF
clone_size: many; v_call: TRBV6-1; cdr3_aa: CASSEWRTSGGMGQYF
clone_size: .; v_call: TRBV6-2/TRBV6-3; cdr3_aa: CASTTGQGGSYEQYF
clone_size: .; v_call: TRBV14; cdr3_aa: CASSQARMNTEAFF
clone_size: few; v_call: TRBV10-2; cdr3_aa: CASSWYGDNEKLFF
clone_size: .; v_call: TRBV29-1; cdr3_aa: CSVTLQGRVNTEAFF
clone_size: .; v_call: TRBV7-9; cdr3_aa: CASSSGTGETEQYF
clone_size: few; v_call: TRBV12-3/TRBV12-4; cdr3_aa: CASSLVPPNQPQHF
clone_size: .; v_call: TRBV14; cdr3_aa: CASSPFLGGGTEAFF
clone_size: few; v_call: TRBV5-4; cdr3_aa: CASSLGTTGVTEAFF
clone_size: many; v_call: TRBV28; cdr3_aa: CASSLRRHGMNTEAFF
clone_size: .; v_call: TRBV12-3/TRBV12-4; cdr3_aa: CASSPNQGTGPTYEQYF
clone_size: many; v_call: TRBV27; cdr3_aa: CASSPRQAPNEKLFF
clone_size: .; v_call: TRBV7-6; cdr3_aa: CASSMTRGAGANVLTF
clone_size: few; v_call: TRBV7-2; cdr3_aa: CASSFERTSTPLGYGYTF
clone_size: many; v_call: TRBV5-5; cdr3_aa: CASSRSGNTIYF
clone_size: .; v_call: TRBV5-1; cdr3_aa: CASSPTGPYEQYF
clone_size: many; v_call: TRBV20-1; cdr3_aa: CSARYHGALGADTQYF
clone_size: once; v_call: TRBV4-2; cdr3_aa: CASSQDLGPDTQYF
clone_size: .; v_call: TRBV28; cdr3_aa: CASSPRTGPTNEKLFF
clone_size: many; v_call: TRBV4-1; cdr3_aa: CASSQVLVNEQFF
clone_size: many; v_call: TRBV24-1; cdr3_aa: CATRTGQPNTEAFF
clone_size: many; v_call: TRBV28; cdr3_aa: CASSGRPGGPGANVLTF
clone_size: few; v_call: TRBV7-9; cdr3_aa: CASSLGVGGETQYF
clone_size: many; v_call: TRBV20-1; cdr3_aa: CSARLLAYAYNEQFF
clone_size: few; v_call: TRBV11-2; cdr3_aa: CASILDRGSGELFF
clone_size: .; v_call: TRBV18; cdr3_aa: CASSPNRGLGNF
clone_size: .; v_call: TRBV20-1; cdr3_aa: CSASGTAPTYEQYF
clone_size: medium-sized; v_call: TRBV27; cdr3_aa: CASSITSGAYNEQFF
clone_size: few; v_call: TRBV2; cdr3_aa: CASGTGAYEQYF
clone_size: .; v_call: TRBV20-1; cdr3_aa: CSARVGGANTGELFF
clone_size: few; v_call: TRBV11-2; cdr3_aa: CASSPGQGGLNEQFF
clone_size: many; v_call: TRBV6-5; cdr3_aa: CASSSLGGNTGELFF
clone_size: .; v_call: TRBV19; cdr3_aa: CASTPGQGSPRNYGYTF
clone_size: .; v_call: TRBV5-1; cdr3_aa: CASSYEGEDTQYF
clone_size: few; v_call: TRBV20-1; cdr3_aa: CSATRQETQYF
clone_size: .; v_call: TRBV3-1; cdr3_aa: CASSLEAGELFF
clone_size: many; v_call: TRBV6-6; cdr3_aa: CASNHRGRRAHSPLHF
clone_size: .; v_call: TRBV2; cdr3_aa: CASSYDMGGDTEAFF